These T cell receptor beta chains were read from a single sample in a study of OX40 agonist ivuxolimab in advanced cancers. Sequencing used immunoSEQ multiplex PCR; TCRdb keeps in-frame clones, though not all of them. The top ten hold 0.75% to 0.9% of the sample, which has about 82,000 clones, around 90% seen once. The source material was CD4+ or CD8+ T cells sorted from blood, sampled in a trial of the OX40 agonist ivuxolimab. Receptors originate from an adult with an advanced solid tumor such as melanoma, head and neck, liver or kidney cancer. Both conserved end residues are part of each CDR3. D genes are given only for firm matches. The listing skips clone size in some rows; elsewhere it reads once, few, many or a size class.

TRBJ2-7 | TRBV19 | . | once | CASSTDERPSYEQYF | TGTGCCAGTAGTACGGACGAGAGACCAAGTTACGAGCAGTACTTC
TRBJ2-5 | TRBV6-4 | TRBD2 | . | CASSDSSGRYQETQYF | TGTGCCAGCAGTGACTCAAGCGGGAGGTACCAAGAGACCCAGTACTTC
TRBJ2-3 | TRBV5-1 | TRBD2 | . | CASSLNSGRGDTQYF | TGCGCCAGCAGCTTAAATAGCGGGAGGGGAGATACGCAGTATTTT
TRBJ2-5 | TRBV10-2 | . | . | CASSASSEGGTQYF | TGCGCCAGCAGTGCGTCGTCCGAGGGTGGGACCCAGTACTTC
TRBJ2-3 | TRBV7-9 | . | . | CASTPRGRADTQYF | TGTGCCAGCACCCCAAGGGGAAGGGCAGATACGCAGTATTTT
TRBJ1-3 | TRBV4-1 | . | . | CASSRAGDSGNTIYF | TGCGCCAGCAGCCGAGCAGGGGACTCTGGAAACACCATATATTTT
TRBJ2-1 | TRBV19 | . | . | CASSLRTGGSYNEQFF | TGTGCCAGTAGCCTTCGGACTGGCGGCTCCTACAATGAGCAGTTCTTC
TRBJ2-4 | TRBV14 | . | . | CASSHPGGPNIQYF | TGTGCCAGCAGCCATCCAGGCGGTCCAAACATTCAGTACTTC
TRBJ2-3 | TRBV4-1 | TRBD2 | . | CASSPGVASGRKADTQYF | TGCGCCAGCAGCCCAGGGGTGGCTAGCGGGAGAAAGGCAGATACGCAGTATTTT
TRBJ2-3 | TRBV5-1 | TRBD2 | . | CASSLGEGAGTSTDTQYF | TGCGCCAGCAGCTTGGGGGAGGGAGCGGGAACCTCCACAGATACGCAGTATTTT
TRBJ2-3 | TRBV29-1 | TRBD2 | . | CSVGASGRSDTQYF | TGCAGCGTTGGGGCTAGCGGGAGATCAGATACGCAGTATTTT
TRBJ2-3 | TRBV6-1 | . | . | CASSEALLGGLSFF | TGTGCCAGCAGTGAAGCGCTTCTGGGAGGACTATCTTTTTTT
TRBJ2-2 | TRBV6-1 | . | . | CASSGKRGPGELFF | TGTGCCAGCAGTGGAAAAAGGGGACCCGGGGAGCTGTTTTTT
TRBJ2-2 | TRBV11-2 | TRBD2 | . | CASSLLAGGNAWRELFF | TGTGCCAGCAGCTTACTAGCGGGAGGGAACGCGTGGAGGGAGCTGTTTTTT
TRBJ1-2 | TRBV9 | . | . | CASSVGGAESYGYTF | TGTGCCAGCAGCGTAGGGGGGGCCGAGTCCTATGGCTACACCTTC
TRBJ2-7 | TRBV7-3 | TRBD1 | . | CASSLVGTGVIDEQYF | TGTGCCAGCAGCTTAGTAGGGACAGGGGTAATTGACGAGCAGTACTTC
TRBJ2-2 | TRBV19 | . | . | CASSTQIQDTGELFF | TGTGCCAGTAGTACCCAAATTCAGGACACCGGGGAGCTGTTTTTT
TRBJ2-7 | TRBV7-2 | TRBD2 | . | CATGTSGNSYEQYF | TGTGCCACAGGGACTAGCGGGAACTCCTACGAGCAGTACTTC
TRBJ2-1 | TRBV6-4 | TRBD1 | . | CASSHTSTDRGGQFF | TGTGCCAGCAGCCACACTAGCACGGACAGGGGGGGGCAGTTCTTC
TRBJ2-1 | TRBV7-6 | TRBD2 | . | CASSLIPTSGRRNEQFF | TGTGCCAGCAGCTTAATCCCAACTAGCGGGAGAAGGAATGAGCAGTTCTTC